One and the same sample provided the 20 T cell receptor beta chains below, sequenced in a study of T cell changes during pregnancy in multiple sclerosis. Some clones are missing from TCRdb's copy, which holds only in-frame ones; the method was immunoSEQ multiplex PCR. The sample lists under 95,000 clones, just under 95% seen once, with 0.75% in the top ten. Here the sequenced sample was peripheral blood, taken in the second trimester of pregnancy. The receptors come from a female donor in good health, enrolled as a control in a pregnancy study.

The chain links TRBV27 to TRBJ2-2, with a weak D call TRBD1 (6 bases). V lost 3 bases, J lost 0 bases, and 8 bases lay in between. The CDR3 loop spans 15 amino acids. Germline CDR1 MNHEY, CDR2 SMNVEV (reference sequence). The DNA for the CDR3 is TGTGCCAGCAGTTTGTACAGGGCGAACACCGGGGAGCTGTTTTTT. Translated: CASSLYRANTGELFF.

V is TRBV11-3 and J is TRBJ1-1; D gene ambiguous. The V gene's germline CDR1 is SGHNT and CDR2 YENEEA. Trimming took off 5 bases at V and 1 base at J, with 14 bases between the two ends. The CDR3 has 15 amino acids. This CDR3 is CASSPVGFGNTEAFF. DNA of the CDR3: TGTGCCAGCAGCCCCGTCGGGTTTGGGAACACTGAAGCTTTCTTT.

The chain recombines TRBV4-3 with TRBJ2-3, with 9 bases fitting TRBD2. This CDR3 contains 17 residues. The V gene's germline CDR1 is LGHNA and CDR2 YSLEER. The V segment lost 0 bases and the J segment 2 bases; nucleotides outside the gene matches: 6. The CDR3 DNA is TGCGCCAGCAGCCAAGATATTAGCGGGGGACCCACAGATACGCAGTATTTT. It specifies CASSQDISGGPTDTQYF.

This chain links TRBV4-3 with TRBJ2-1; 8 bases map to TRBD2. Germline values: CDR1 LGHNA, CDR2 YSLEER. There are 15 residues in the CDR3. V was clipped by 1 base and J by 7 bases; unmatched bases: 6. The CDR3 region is CASSQGSGAENEQFF. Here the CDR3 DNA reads TGCGCCAGCAGCCAAGGTAGCGGGGCTGAAAATGAGCAGTTCTTC.

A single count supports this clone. CDR3: CASSLSQDIGYTF. As DNA, the CDR3 is TGTGCCAGCAGCTTGTCACAGGACATTGGCTACACCTTC. This rearrangement joins TRBV5-6 to TRBJ1-2, with D tentatively TRBD1 (5 bases). Trimming shortened V by 1 base and J by 7 bases, and 11 bases separated the two germline ends. CDR1 and CDR2 (germline): SGHDT, YYEEEE. The CDR3 runs 13 residues.

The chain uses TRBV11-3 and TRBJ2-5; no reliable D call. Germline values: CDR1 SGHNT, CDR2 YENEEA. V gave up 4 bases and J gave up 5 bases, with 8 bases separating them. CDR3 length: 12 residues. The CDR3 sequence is CASSYSSETQYF. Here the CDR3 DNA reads TGTGCCAGCAGCTACTCGTCGGAGACCCAGTACTTC.

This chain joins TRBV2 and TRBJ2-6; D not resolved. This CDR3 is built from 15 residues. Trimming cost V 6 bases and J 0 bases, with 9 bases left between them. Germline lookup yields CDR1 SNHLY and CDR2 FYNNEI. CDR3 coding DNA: TGTGCCAGCAGACGCGAGCGCTCTGGGGCCAACGTCCTGACTTTC. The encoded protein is CASRRERSGANVLTF.

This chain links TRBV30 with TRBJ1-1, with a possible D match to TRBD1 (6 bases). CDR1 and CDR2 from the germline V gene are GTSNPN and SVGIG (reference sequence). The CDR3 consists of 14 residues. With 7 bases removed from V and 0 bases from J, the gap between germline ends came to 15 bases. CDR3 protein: CAFSQGLMNTEAFF. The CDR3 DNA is TGTGCCTTCTCACAGGGACTAATGAACACTGAAGCTTTCTTT.

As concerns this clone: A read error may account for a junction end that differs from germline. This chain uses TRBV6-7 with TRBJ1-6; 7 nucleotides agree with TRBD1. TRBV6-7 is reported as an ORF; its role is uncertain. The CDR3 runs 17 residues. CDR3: CASSWIGTDLYHSPLHF. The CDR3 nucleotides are TGTGCCAGCAGTTGGATCGGGACAGACCTCTATCATTCACCCCTCCACTTT.

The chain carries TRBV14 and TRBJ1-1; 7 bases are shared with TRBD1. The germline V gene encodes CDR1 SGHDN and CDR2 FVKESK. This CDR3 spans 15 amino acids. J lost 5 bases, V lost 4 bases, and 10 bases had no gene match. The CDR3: CASSLYTGEGTEAFF. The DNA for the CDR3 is TGTGCCAGCAGCCTTTATACAGGGGAAGGGACTGAAGCTTTCTTT.

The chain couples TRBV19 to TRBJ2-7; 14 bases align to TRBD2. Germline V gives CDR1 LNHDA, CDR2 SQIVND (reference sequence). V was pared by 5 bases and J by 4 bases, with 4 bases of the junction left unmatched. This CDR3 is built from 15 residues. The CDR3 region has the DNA TGTGCCAGTAGTCGGACTAGCGGGGGGAATTACGAGCAGTACTTC. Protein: CASSRTSGGNYEQYF. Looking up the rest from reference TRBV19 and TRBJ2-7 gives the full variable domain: DGGITQSPKYLFRKEGQNVTLSCEQNLNHDAMYWYRQDPGQGLRLIYYSQIVNDFQKGDIAEGYSVSREKKESFPLTVTSAQKNPTAFYLCASSRTSGGNYEQYFGPGTRLTVT.

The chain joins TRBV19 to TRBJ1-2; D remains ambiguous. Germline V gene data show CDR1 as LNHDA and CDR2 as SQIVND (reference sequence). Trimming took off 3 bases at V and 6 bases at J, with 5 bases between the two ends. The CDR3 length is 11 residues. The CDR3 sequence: CASSIGDGYTF. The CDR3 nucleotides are TGTGCCAGTAGTATCGGTGATGGCTACACCTTC.

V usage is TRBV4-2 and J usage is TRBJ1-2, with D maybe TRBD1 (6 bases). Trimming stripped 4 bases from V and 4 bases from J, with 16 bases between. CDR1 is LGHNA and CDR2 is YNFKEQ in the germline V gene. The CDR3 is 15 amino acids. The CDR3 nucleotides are TGTGCCAGCAGCCCAAATCAGGGGAATCGCTATGGCTACACCTTC. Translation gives CASSPNQGNRYGYTF.

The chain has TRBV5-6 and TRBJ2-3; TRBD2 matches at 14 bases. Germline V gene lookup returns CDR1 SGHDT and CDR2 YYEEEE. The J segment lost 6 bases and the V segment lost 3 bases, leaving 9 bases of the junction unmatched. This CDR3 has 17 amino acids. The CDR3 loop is CASSWGLAGEVSDTQYF. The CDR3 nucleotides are TGTGCCAGCAGCTGGGGACTAGCGGGGGAAGTGTCCGATACGCAGTATTTT.

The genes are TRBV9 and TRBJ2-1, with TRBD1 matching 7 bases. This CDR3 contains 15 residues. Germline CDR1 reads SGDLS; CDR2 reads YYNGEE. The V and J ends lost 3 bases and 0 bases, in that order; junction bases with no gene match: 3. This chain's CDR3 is CASSAGQSSYNEQFF. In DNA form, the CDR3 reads TGTGCCAGCAGCGCGGGACAGAGCTCCTACAATGAGCAGTTCTTC.

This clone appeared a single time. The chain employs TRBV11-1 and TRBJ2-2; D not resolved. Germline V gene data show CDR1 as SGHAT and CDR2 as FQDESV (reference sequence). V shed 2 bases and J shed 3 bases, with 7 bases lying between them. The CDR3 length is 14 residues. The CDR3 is CASSLNTHTGELFF. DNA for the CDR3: TGTGCCAGCAGCTTAAATACTCACACCGGGGAGCTGTTTTTT.

CDR3 loop: CASSQAKISGQGVSPLHF. In nucleotides, the CDR3 is TGTGCCAGCAGCCAAGCAAAGATCTCCGGACAGGGGGTTTCACCCCTCCACTTT. The gene calls are TRBV14 and TRBJ1-6; 10 nucleotides agree with TRBD1. The CDR3 has 18 amino acids. CDR1 and CDR2 (germline): SGHDN, FVKESK. V shed 1 base and J 9 bases; nucleotides not matched to a gene: 12.

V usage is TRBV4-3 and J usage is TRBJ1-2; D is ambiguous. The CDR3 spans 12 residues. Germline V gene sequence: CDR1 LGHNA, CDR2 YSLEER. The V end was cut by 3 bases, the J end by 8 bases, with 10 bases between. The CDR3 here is CASSQSRSGYTF. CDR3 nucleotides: TGCGCCAGCAGCCAGAGCCGGTCCGGCTACACCTTC.

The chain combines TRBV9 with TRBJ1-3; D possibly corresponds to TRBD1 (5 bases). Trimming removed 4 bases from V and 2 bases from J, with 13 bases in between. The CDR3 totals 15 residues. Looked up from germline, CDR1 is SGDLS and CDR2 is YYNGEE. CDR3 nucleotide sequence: TGTGCCAGCAGCCAGAGTGGGACTCCTGGAAACACCATATATTTT. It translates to CASSQSGTPGNTIYF.

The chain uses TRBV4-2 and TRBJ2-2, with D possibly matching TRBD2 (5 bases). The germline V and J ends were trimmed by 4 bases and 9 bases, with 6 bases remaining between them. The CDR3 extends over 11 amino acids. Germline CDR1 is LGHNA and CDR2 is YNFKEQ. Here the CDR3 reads CASSPGRELFF. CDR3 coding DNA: TGTGCCAGCAGCCCGGGAAGGGAGCTGTTTTTT.